Listed below are T cell receptor beta chains from one sample, sequenced in a study of T cell responses to AZD1222 COVID-19 vaccine. Assay: immunoSEQ multiplex PCR; the TCRdb copy retains only in-frame clones and omits some. The sample consists of more than 150,000 clones, 90% of them appearing once. Sequenced material: peripheral blood, taken on day 0 of AZD1222 vaccination. The source is an adult in good health. CDR3s include the opening cysteine and the closing phenylalanine or tryptophan. A D gene is named only where the DNA matches it firmly. Clone size appears in some rows only: once, few, many, or a class for an expanded clone.

TRBD1	.	TRBV30	TRBJ1-2	CAWNRQGEANYGYTF	TGTGCCTGGAATCGTCAGGGGGAAGCTAACTATGGCTACACCTTC
TRBD1	.	TRBV5-1	TRBJ1-1	CASSPRTGEGLKNTEAFF	TGCGCCAGCAGCCCCCGGACAGGGGAGGGTCTAAAGAACACTGAAGCTTTCTTT
TRBD1	.	TRBV24-1	TRBJ2-5	CATSDLPRTGQETQYF	TGTGCCACCAGTGATTTGCCGAGGACAGGACAAGAGACCCAGTACTTC
.	.	TRBV5-1	TRBJ1-1	CASSSDHQGMRGTEAFF	TGCGCCAGCAGCTCCGATCATCAGGGGATGAGGGGAACTGAAGCTTTCTTT
TRBD1	.	TRBV5-6	TRBJ2-3	CASSLARDSYTDTQYF	TGTGCCAGCAGCTTGGCCAGGGACAGTTACACAGATACGCAGTATTTT
.	once	TRBV6-1	TRBJ1-4	CASSEVYGEKLFF	TGTGCCAGCAGTGAAGTCTACGGTGAAAAACTGTTTTTT
.	.	TRBV7-2	TRBJ1-5	CASSFLGDQPQHF	TGTGCCAGCAGCTTCCTAGGCGATCAGCCCCAGCATTTT
.	medium-sized	TRBV6-1	TRBJ2-2	CASSEFTGSVGELFF	TGTGCCAGCAGTGAATTTACAGGGTCGGTCGGGGAGCTGTTTTTT
.	.	TRBV13	TRBJ1-3	CASSPGNSGNTIYF	TGTGCCAGCAGCCCCGGGAACTCTGGAAACACCATATATTTT
.	once	TRBV28	TRBJ1-6	CASSPTPRLLGHF	TGTGCCAGCAGTCCAACCCCGAGACTTCTGGGCCACTTT
TRBD1	.	TRBV28	TRBJ2-7	CASSLRQGAYEQYF	TGTGCCAGCAGTTTAAGACAGGGGGCCTACGAGCAGTACTTC
.	.	TRBV4-1	TRBJ2-1	CASSQKSGGNEQFF	TGCGCCAGCAGCCAAAAATCCGGGGGAAATGAGCAGTTCTTC
.	.	TRBV24-1	TRBJ1-2	CATSDSIGPGGYTF	TGTGCCACCAGTGATTCGATAGGGCCGGGCGGCTACACCTTC
.	.	TRBV4-1	TRBJ2-2	CASSQVSYDGELFF	TGCGCCAGCAGCCAGGTCAGTTATGACGGGGAGCTGTTTTTT
TRBD2	.	TRBV6-5	TRBJ2-3	CASMPSGGGTDTQYF	TGTGCCAGCATGCCTAGCGGGGGGGGGACAGATACGCAGTATTTT
.	.	TRBV6-5	TRBJ2-7	CASSYWGGVNREQYF	TGTGCCAGCAGTTATTGGGGGGGCGTCAATAGAGAGCAGTACTTC
TRBD2	.	TRBV6-5	TRBJ2-3	CASSYERGGSDTQYF	TGTGCCAGCAGTTATGAGCGGGGGGGATCAGATACGCAGTATTTT
TRBD1	.	TRBV19	TRBJ1-3	CASRDRGPGNTIYF	TGTGCCAGTAGAGACAGGGGGCCTGGAAACACCATATATTTT
.	.	TRBV5-1	TRBJ2-7	CASSLAAGTGNEQYF	TGCGCCAGCAGCTTGGCCGCAGGGACGGGGAACGAGCAGTACTTC
.	.	TRBV19	TRBJ1-1	CASSSSGGNTEAFF	TGTGCCAGTAGTTCCTCCGGGGGGAACACTGAAGCTTTCTTT
.	.	TRBV6-1	TRBJ1-2	CASSEGNRKRTNGYTF	TGTGCCAGCAGTGAGGGGAACAGGAAAAGAACTAATGGCTACACCTTC
TRBD2	.	TRBV3-1/TRBV3-2	TRBJ2-5	CASSQVPSLAGVKETQYF	TGTGCCAGCAGCCAAGTCCCCTCGCTAGCGGGGGTTAAAGAGACCCAGTACTTC
TRBD1	.	TRBV29-1	TRBJ1-1	CSVVLTTGGDTEAFF	TGCAGCGTTGTCCTCACTACAGGGGGAGACACTGAAGCTTTCTTT
.	.	TRBV6-5	TRBJ2-7	CASSSKRTGGSYEQYF	TGTGCCAGCAGTTCGAAGAGGACTGGAGGCTCCTACGAGCAGTACTTC
.	.	TRBV6-1	TRBJ1-1	CASSEAAAVAFF	TGTGCCAGCAGTGAAGCAGCAGCGGTCGCTTTCTTT
.	.	TRBV5-1	TRBJ1-4	CASSLGTAATNEKLFF	TGCGCCAGCAGCTTGGGGACAGCCGCAACTAATGAAAAACTGTTTTTT
TRBD1	.	TRBV2	TRBJ1-5	CASRGQGAGGPQHF	TGTGCCAGCAGGGGACAGGGGGCCGGAGGGCCCCAGCATTTT
.	.	TRBV19	TRBJ1-3	CASTLTPSSGNTIYF	TGTGCCAGTACCCTAACACCGAGCTCTGGAAACACCATATATTTT
.	few	TRBV2	TRBJ1-4	CASSPRVPSEKLFF	TGTGCCAGCAGCCCTAGGGTCCCCAGTGAAAAACTGTTTTTT
.	.	TRBV19	TRBJ1-1	CASSPDRQEAFF	TGTGCCAGTAGTCCCGACAGGCAAGAAGCTTTCTTT
.	.	TRBV5-5	TRBJ2-7	CASSFSPAGEQYF	TGTGCCAGCAGCTTCTCCCCAGCAGGCGAGCAGTACTTC
.	.	TRBV27	TRBJ1-6	CASRITFNNSPLHF	TGTGCCAGCCGCATCACCTTCAATAATTCACCCCTCCACTTT
.	.	TRBV2	TRBJ2-7	CASRPPTPSYEQYF	TGTGCCAGCAGGCCTCCCACCCCCTCCTACGAGCAGTACTTC
TRBD1	few	TRBV28	TRBJ1-2	CASIQGGYTF	TGTGCCAGCATACAGGGGGGCTACACCTTC
TRBD1	.	TRBV27	TRBJ1-1	CASSFHRGNTEAFF	TGTGCCAGCAGTTTCCACAGGGGGAACACTGAAGCTTTCTTT
TRBD1	.	TRBV7-9	TRBJ1-4	CASSDPPGTGGDYEKLFF	TGTGCCAGCAGCGACCCCCCCGGGACAGGGGGAGATTATGAAAAACTGTTTTTT
.	.	TRBV30	TRBJ1-1	CAWSVGAEAFF	TGTGCCTGGAGTGTTGGGGCTGAAGCTTTCTTT
.	.	TRBV5-4	TRBJ1-1	CASSLQGLDTEAFF	TGTGCCAGCAGCCTACAGGGACTGGACACTGAAGCTTTCTTT
.	once	TRBV15	TRBJ2-1	CATGQSSSYNEQFF	TGTGCCACAGGTCAGTCTAGCTCCTACAATGAGCAGTTCTTC